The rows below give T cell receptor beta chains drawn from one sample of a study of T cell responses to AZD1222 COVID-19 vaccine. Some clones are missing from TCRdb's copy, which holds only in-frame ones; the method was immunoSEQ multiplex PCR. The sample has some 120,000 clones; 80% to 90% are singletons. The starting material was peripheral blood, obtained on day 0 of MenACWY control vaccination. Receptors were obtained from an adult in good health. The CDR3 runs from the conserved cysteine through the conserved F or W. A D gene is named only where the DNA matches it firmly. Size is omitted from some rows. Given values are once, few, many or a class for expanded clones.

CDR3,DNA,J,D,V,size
CASSRVTSGHPNEQFF,TGTGCCAGTAGTAGGGTAACTAGCGGACATCCCAATGAGCAGTTCTTC,TRBJ2-1,TRBD2,TRBV19,NA
CASSPRTGVEGEQYF,TGTGCCAGCAGCCCCCGGACAGGGGTAGAAGGCGAGCAGTACTTC,TRBJ2-7,TRBD1,TRBV5-4,NA
CASSLLTSGYYEQYF,TGTGCCAGCAGCTTGCTCACTAGCGGTTACTACGAGCAGTACTTC,TRBJ2-7,TRBD2,TRBV5-5,NA
CASSETSSYEQYF,TGTGCCAGCTCGGAGACTAGTTCCTACGAGCAGTACTTC,TRBJ2-7,NA,TRBV6-5,NA
CASSPTAGGTEKLFF,TGCGCCAGCAGCCCTACCGCAGGGGGCACTGAAAAACTGTTTTTT,TRBJ1-4,TRBD1,TRBV5-1,NA
CASTRDRSTGELFF,TGCGCCAGCACCCGGGACCGCTCAACCGGGGAGCTGTTTTTT,TRBJ2-2,NA,TRBV5-1,NA
CASRPGRNQPQHF,TGTGCCAGCAGACCCGGACGGAATCAGCCCCAGCATTTT,TRBJ1-5,NA,TRBV5-4,NA
CASSWGRGYNEQFF,TGTGCCAGCAGTTGGGGGAGGGGTTACAATGAGCAGTTCTTC,TRBJ2-1,TRBD2,TRBV28,NA
CASGRTGSRETQYF,TGTGCCAGCGGCAGAACAGGGAGTCGAGAGACCCAGTACTTC,TRBJ2-5,NA,TRBV3-1/TRBV3-2,NA
CASVGRQLNSPLHF,TGTGCCAGCGTCGGTAGACAGCTTAATTCACCCCTCCACTTT,TRBJ1-6,NA,TRBV14,once
CASSIVSGTYNEQFF,TGTGCCAGTAGTATAGTGAGCGGGACTTACAATGAGCAGTTCTTC,TRBJ2-1,TRBD2,TRBV19,NA
CASSDSKIADEQFF,TGTGCCAGCAGTGACTCGAAGATTGCGGATGAGCAGTTCTTC,TRBJ2-1,NA,TRBV6-4,NA
CASSVGAAGAFEQFF,TGTGCCAGCAGCGTAGGAGCCGCGGGAGCTTTTGAGCAGTTCTTC,TRBJ2-1,TRBD2,TRBV9,few
CAIGGGAGETQYF,TGTGCCATCGGAGGGGGCGCAGGGGAGACCCAGTACTTC,TRBJ2-5,NA,TRBV10-3,NA
CASSVGQLGRVGYTF,TGTGCCAGTAGTGTCGGACAGCTCGGAAGAGTTGGCTACACCTTC,TRBJ1-2,NA,TRBV19,NA
CATSREIGGAEAFF,TGTGCCACCAGCAGAGAAATAGGGGGGGCTGAAGCTTTCTTT,TRBJ1-1,NA,TRBV15,NA
CASSRTSGRASEQYF,TGTGCCAGCAGCAGAACTAGCGGGAGGGCGAGCGAGCAGTACTTC,TRBJ2-7,TRBD2,TRBV6-5,NA
CASSQLGSYEQYF,TGTGCCAGCAGCCAACTAGGCTCCTACGAGCAGTACTTC,TRBJ2-7,NA,TRBV3-1/TRBV3-2,NA
CASTGQSDYGYTF,TGTGCCAGCACTGGTCAGTCCGACTATGGCTACACCTTC,TRBJ1-2,NA,TRBV2,NA
CATSKGVSTEAFF,TGTGCCACCAGTAAAGGGGTAAGCACTGAAGCTTTCTTT,TRBJ1-1,NA,TRBV24-1,NA
CASRGSPGTSGSRNEQFF,TGTGCCAGCAGGGGCAGTCCCGGGACTAGCGGGAGTCGAAATGAGCAGTTCTTC,TRBJ2-1,TRBD2,TRBV2,NA
CASSYQGLTTGELFF,TGTGCCAGCAGTTATCAGGGATTGACCACCGGGGAGCTGTTTTTT,TRBJ2-2,NA,TRBV28,NA
CASSPGQGNEQFF,TGTGCCAGCAGCCCGGGACAGGGGAATGAGCAGTTCTTC,TRBJ2-1,TRBD1,TRBV7-3,NA
CSVPSAVSNEQFF,TGCAGCGTCCCCTCGGCGGTCTCGAATGAGCAGTTCTTC,TRBJ2-1,NA,TRBV29-1,NA
CATRTTGKNTEAFF,TGTGCCACCAGGACGACAGGGAAGAACACTGAAGCTTTCTTT,TRBJ1-1,TRBD1,TRBV19,once
CASSQRAATGEQYF,TGTGCCAGCAGCCAACGTGCGGCAACGGGGGAGCAGTACTTC,TRBJ2-7,NA,TRBV3-1/TRBV3-2,NA
CASSQGTSGYGGELFF,TGCGCCAGCAGCCAGGGGACTAGCGGGTATGGCGGGGAGCTGTTTTTT,TRBJ2-2,TRBD2,TRBV4-1,NA
CASSDSSSGTYNEQFF,TGCGCCAGCAGTGACTCTTCTAGCGGGACATACAATGAGCAGTTCTTC,TRBJ2-1,TRBD2,TRBV10-1,NA
CASKDGSYEQYF,TGTGCCAGCAAAGACGGGTCCTACGAGCAGTACTTC,TRBJ2-7,NA,TRBV7-9,NA
CASRSGQSSYEQYF,TGTGCCAGCCGCTCAGGACAATCCTCCTACGAGCAGTACTTC,TRBJ2-7,NA,TRBV28,NA
CASSGGQGPYGYTF,TGTGCCAGCAGCGGTGGCCAGGGCCCCTATGGCTACACCTTC,TRBJ1-2,NA,TRBV9,NA
CASIGPAHEQYF,TGCGCCAGCATTGGTCCCGCGCACGAGCAGTACTTC,TRBJ2-7,NA,TRBV10-1,NA
CASSLTDRVSGNTIYF,TGTGCCAGCAGCCTTACGGACCGCGTTTCTGGAAACACCATATATTTT,TRBJ1-3,NA,TRBV3-1/TRBV3-2,NA